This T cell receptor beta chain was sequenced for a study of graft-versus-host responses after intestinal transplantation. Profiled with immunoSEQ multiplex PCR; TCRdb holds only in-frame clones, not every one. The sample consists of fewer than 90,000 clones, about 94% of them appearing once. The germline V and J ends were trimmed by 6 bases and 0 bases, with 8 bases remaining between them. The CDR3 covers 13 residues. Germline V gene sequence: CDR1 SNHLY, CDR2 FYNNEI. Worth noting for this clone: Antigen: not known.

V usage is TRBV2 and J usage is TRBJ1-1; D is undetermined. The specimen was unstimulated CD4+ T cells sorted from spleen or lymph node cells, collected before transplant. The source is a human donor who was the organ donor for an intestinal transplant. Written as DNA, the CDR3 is TGTGCCAGCAGCGGCTCTATGAACACTGAAGCTTTCTTT. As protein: CASSGSMNTEAFF.